This TCR beta chain originates from a study of blood T cell repertoires in COVID-19. Study context: Some COVID-19 samples were acute and others convalescent; all came from the United States, Italy and Spain. The cDNA or gDNA used as material had been derived from T cells, B-cell-depleted T cells, or PBMCs.

In the authors' workflow: Reference gene primer amplification in the assay estimated nucleated cell counts. Sequencing was performed with immunoSEQ multiplex PCR; in TCRdb, only in-frame clones are kept and a portion is missing. The D gene and trimming were derived from the DNA, and the V and J assignments and clone size from that table. This table holds around 230,000 clones, 83% found once. Germline V gene lookup returns CDR1 SGHTS and CDR2 YDEGEE. The CDR3 extends over 15 amino acids. V was pared by 5 bases and J by 0 bases, with 11 bases between. The chain is built from TRBV5-8 and TRBJ1-4, with D maybe TRBD1 (5 bases). The source of this sequence is an older woman with active or convalescent COVID-19. The sample comprised peripheral blood. CDR3 protein: CASRRGIATNEKLFF. CDR3 bases: TGTGCCAGCAGAAGGGGAATTGCAACTAATGAAAAACTGTTTTTT.